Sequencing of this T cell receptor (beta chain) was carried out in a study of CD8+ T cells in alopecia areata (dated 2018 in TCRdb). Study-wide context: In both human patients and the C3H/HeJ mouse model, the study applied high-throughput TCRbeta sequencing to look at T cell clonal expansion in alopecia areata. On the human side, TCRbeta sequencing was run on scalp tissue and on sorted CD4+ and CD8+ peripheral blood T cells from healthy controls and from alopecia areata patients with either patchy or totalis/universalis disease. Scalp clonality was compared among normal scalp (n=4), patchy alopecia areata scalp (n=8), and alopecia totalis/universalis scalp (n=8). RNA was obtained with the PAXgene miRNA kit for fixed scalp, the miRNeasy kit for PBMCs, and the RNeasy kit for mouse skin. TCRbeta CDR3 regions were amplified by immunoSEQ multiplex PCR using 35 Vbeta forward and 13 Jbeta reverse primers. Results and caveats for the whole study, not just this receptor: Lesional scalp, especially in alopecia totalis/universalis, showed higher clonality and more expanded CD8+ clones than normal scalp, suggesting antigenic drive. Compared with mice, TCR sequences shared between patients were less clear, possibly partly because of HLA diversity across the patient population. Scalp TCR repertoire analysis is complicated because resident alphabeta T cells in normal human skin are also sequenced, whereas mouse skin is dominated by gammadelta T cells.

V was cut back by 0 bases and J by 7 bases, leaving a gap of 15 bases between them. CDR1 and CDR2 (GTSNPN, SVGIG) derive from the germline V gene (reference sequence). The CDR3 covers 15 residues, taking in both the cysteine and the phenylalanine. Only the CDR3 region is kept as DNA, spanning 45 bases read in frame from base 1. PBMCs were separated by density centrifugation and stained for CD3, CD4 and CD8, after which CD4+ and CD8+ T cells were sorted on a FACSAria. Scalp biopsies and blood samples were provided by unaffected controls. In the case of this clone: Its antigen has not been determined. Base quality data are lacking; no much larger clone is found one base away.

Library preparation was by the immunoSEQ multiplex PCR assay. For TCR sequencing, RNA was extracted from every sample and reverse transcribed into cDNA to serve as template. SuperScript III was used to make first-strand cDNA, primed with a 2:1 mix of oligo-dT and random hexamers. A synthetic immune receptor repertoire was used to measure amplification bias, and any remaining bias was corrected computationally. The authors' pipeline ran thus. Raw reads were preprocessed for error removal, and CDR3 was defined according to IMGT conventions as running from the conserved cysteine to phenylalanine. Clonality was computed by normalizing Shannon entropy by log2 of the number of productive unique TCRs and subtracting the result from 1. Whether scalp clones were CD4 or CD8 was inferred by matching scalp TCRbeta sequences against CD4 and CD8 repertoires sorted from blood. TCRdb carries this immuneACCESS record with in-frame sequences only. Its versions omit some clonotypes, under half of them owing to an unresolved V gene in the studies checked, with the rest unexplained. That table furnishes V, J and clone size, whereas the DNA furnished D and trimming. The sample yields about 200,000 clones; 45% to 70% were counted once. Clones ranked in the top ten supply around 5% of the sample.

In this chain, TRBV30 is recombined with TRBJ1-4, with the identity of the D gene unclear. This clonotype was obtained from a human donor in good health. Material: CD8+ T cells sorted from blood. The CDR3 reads CAWSVQKAGAEKLFF. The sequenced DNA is TGTGCCTGGAGTGTACAAAAGGCGGGAGCTGAAAAACTGTTTTTT.